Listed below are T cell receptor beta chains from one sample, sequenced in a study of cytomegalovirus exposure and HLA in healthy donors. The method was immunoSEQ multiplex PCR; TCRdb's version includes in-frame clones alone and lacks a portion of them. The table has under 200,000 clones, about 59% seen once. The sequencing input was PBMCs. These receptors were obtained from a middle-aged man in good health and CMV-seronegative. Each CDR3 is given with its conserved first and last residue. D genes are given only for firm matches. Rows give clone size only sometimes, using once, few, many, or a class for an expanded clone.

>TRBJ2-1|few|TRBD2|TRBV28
CASSLYTSGGNEQFF
TGTGCCAGCAGTTTATACACTAGCGGGGGAAATGAGCAGTTCTTC
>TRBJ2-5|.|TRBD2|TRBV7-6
CASSSGTSGSVGETQYF
TGTGCCAGCAGCTCCGGCACCAGCGGGAGTGTGGGAGAGACCCAGTACTTC
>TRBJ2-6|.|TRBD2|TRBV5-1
CASSFGGSSGANVLTF
TGCGCCAGCAGCTTCGGCGGGAGCTCTGGGGCCAACGTCCTGACTTTC
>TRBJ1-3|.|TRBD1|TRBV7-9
CASRPRDRGLPRGGNTIYF
TGTGCCAGCAGACCGCGGGACAGGGGTCTCCCCAGGGGAGGAAACACCATATATTTT
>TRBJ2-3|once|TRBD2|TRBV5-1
CASSPTTGTSTDAQYF
TGCGCCAGCAGCCCGACGACAGGGACTAGCACAGATGCGCAGTATTTT
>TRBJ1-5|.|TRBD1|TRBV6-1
CASNPGTGRGDPQHF
TGTGCCAGCAACCCCGGGACAGGGCGGGGGGACCCCCAGCATTTT
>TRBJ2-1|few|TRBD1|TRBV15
CATSRDRRTGGHNEQFF
TGTGCCACCAGCAGAGATAGGCGGACAGGGGGCCACAATGAGCAGTTCTTC
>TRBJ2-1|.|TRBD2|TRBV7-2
CASSLRGGIHNEQFF
TGTGCCAGCAGCTTACGCGGGGGGATCCACAATGAGCAGTTCTTC
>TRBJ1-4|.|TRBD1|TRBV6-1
CASILQGLTNEKLFF
TGTGCCAGCATCCTACAGGGGTTAACTAATGAAAAACTGTTTTTT
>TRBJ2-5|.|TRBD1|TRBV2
CASSESGGGETQYF
TGTGCCAGCAGTGAATCAGGGGGCGGGGAGACCCAGTACTTC
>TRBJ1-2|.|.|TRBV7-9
CASSAKDGTGNYGYTF
TGTGCCAGCAGCGCAAAAGATGGTACGGGTAACTATGGCTACACCTTC
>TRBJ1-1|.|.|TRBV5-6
CASSLVAGTEAFF
TGTGCCAGCAGCTTGGTGGCGGGCACTGAAGCTTTCTTT
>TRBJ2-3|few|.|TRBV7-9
CASSLDGDRQATQSF
TGTGCCAGCAGCTTGGATGGGGATAGACAGGCCACGCAAAGTTTT
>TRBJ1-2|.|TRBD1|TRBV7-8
CASSDRVPNYGYTF
TGTGCCAGCAGCGACAGGGTCCCTAACTATGGCTACACCTTC
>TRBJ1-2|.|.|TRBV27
CASSLSGTEWTNYGYTF
TGTGCCAGCAGTTTATCCGGCACAGAGTGGACTAACTATGGCTACACCTTC
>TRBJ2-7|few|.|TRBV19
CASSTRVDSYEQYF
TGTGCCAGTAGTACCAGGGTTGACTCCTACGAGCAGTACTTC
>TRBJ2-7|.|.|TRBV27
CASSISGTSSYEQYF
TGTGCCAGCAGTATCAGCGGGACAAGCTCCTACGAGCAGTACTTC
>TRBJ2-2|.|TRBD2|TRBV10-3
CAIGGELAGVGTGELFF
TGTGCCATCGGCGGTGAACTAGCGGGAGTAGGAACCGGGGAGCTGTTTTTT
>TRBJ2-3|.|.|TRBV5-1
CASSLPGTDTQYF
TGCGCCAGCAGCCTGCCGGGCACAGATACGCAGTATTTT
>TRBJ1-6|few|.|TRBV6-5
CASSYKVDRPNSPLHF
TGTGCCAGCAGTTACAAAGTTGACAGGCCTAATTCACCCCTCCACTTT
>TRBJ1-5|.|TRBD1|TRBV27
CASSPGDRVNQPQHF
TGTGCCAGCAGCCCGGGTGACAGGGTCAATCAGCCCCAGCATTTT
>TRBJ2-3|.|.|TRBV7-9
CASSLLAVPDTQYF
TGTGCCAGCAGCTTATTGGCCGTCCCAGATACGCAGTATTTT
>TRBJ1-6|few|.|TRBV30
CAWSRQDNSPLHF
TGTGCCTGGAGCAGACAGGATAATTCACCCCTCCACTTT
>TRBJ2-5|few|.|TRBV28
CASRGPGETQYF
TGTGCCAGCAGAGGGCCGGGGGAGACCCAGTACTTC
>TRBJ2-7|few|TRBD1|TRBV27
CASSRKSDRVYEQYF
TGTGCCAGCAGTCGAAAATCCGACAGGGTCTACGAGCAGTACTTC
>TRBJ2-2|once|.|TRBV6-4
CASRSQGGTGELFF
TGTGCCAGCAGGTCTCAGGGGGGCACCGGGGAGCTGTTTTTT
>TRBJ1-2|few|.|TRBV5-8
CASNTHQRGNYGYTF
TGTGCCAGCAACACACACCAACGAGGAAACTATGGCTACACCTTC
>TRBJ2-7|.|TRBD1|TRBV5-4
CASSSIGQGPHYEQYF
TGTGCCAGCAGCTCTATAGGACAGGGGCCCCACTACGAGCAGTACTTC
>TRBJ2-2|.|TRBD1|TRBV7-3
CASSRAGQGAVELFF
TGTGCCAGCAGCCGCGCGGGACAGGGGGCCGTGGAGCTGTTTTTT
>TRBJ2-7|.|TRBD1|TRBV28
CASSPTDRGESFSYEQYF
TGTGCCAGCAGTCCCACGGACAGGGGCGAGTCCTTCTCCTACGAGCAGTACTTC
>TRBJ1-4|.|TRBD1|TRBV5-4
CASSLGGGAGPEKLFF
TGTGCCAGCAGCTTGGGAGGGGGCGCCGGCCCTGAAAAACTGTTTTTT
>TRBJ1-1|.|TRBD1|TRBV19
CASSTSGGRTEAFF
TGTGCCAGTAGTACTTCAGGGGGCCGCACTGAAGCTTTCTTT
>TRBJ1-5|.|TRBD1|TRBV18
CASSQLGTGDQPQHF
TGTGCCAGCTCACAACTGGGGACAGGGGATCAGCCCCAGCATTTT
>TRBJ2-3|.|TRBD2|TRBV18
CASSGLAGGYGTDTQYF
TGTGCCAGCTCTGGACTAGCGGGGGGCTACGGCACAGATACGCAGTATTTT
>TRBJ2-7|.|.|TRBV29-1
CSARGQSMEQYF
TGCAGCGCAAGAGGACAGTCTATGGAGCAGTACTTC
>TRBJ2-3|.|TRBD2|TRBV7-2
CASSELAGPITDTQYF
TGTGCCAGCAGCGAACTAGCGGGGCCAATCACAGATACGCAGTATTTT
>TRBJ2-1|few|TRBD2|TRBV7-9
CSSIMTSGGTLGNEQFF
TGTTCCAGCATCATGACTAGCGGGGGGACGTTGGGCAATGAGCAGTTCTTC
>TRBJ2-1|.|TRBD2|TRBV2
CASLRTGTSGYNEQFF
TGTGCCAGTCTCCGGACCGGGACTAGCGGTTACAATGAGCAGTTCTTC
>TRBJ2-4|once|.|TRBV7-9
CASSLGQGGNIQYF
TGTGCCAGCAGCTTAGGACAGGGAGGAAACATTCAGTACTTC
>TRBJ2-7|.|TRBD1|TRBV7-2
CASSLAGQGRNEQYF
TGTGCCAGCAGCTTAGCGGGACAGGGTAGGAACGAGCAGTACTTC
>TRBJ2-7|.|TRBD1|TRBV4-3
CASSQGTGVFGEQYF
TGCGCCAGCAGCCAAGGAACAGGGGTATTTGGCGAGCAGTACTTC
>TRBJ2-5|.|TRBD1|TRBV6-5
CASSYTGGGETQYF
TGTGCCAGCAGTTACACAGGGGGCGGGGAGACCCAGTACTTC
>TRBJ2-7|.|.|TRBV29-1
CSVSGPSYEQYF
TGCAGCGTTAGCGGGCCTTCCTACGAGCAGTACTTC
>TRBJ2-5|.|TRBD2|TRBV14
CASSQDRGGTQYF
TGTGCCAGCAGCCAAGACCGCGGGGGGACCCAGTACTTC
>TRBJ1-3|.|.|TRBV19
CASMETRLWGPSSGNTIYF
TGTGCCAGTATGGAGACTAGACTCTGGGGTCCGTCCTCTGGAAACACCATATATTTT
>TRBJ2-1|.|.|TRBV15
CATSRGDSYNEQFF
TGTGCCACCAGCAGAGGGGACTCGTACAATGAGCAGTTCTTC
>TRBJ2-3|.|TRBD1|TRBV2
CASSGQGALTDTQYF
TGTGCCAGCAGTGGACAGGGGGCGCTCACAGATACGCAGTATTTT